The 25 T cell receptor beta chains below were found in one sample sequenced in a study of glioma-infiltrating T cells after dendritic cell vaccination. TCRdb's copy holds only in-frame clones and misses some; the assay was immunoSEQ multiplex PCR. The sample includes under 70,000 clones, around 86% of them seen just once. Sequencing was performed on blood, taken before dendritic cell vaccination. These receptors were collected from a human donor with glioblastoma.

This sequence joins TRBV7-9 and TRBJ2-3; weak D call: TRBD2 (6 bases). Germline CDR1 and CDR2: SEHNR and FQNEAQ (reference sequence). Trimming shortened V by 1 base and J by 2 bases, and 7 bases separated the two germline ends. The CDR3 spans 14 residues. The CDR3 region has the DNA TGTGCCAGCAGCTTAGGCGGGACCACAGATACGCAGTATTTT. Protein product: CASSLGGTTDTQYF. Combining the CDR3 with reference TRBV7-9 and TRBJ2-3 gives the whole variable domain DTGVSQNPRHKITKRGQNVTFRCDPISEHNRLYWYRQTLGQGPEFLTYFQNEAQLEKSRLLSDRFSAERPKGSFSTLEIQRTEQGDSAMYLCASSLGGTTDTQYFGPGTRLTVL.

This clone was counted only a few times. The gene calls are TRBV10-3 and TRBJ2-7; 7 bases match TRBD1. CDR3 size: 14 residues. Germline values: CDR1 ENHRY, CDR2 SYGVKD. V was pared by 4 bases and J by 5 bases, with 8 bases of the junction left unmatched. The CDR3 sequence: CAISAFDRVHEQYF. The CDR3, as DNA: TGTGCCATCAGTGCCTTTGACAGGGTCCACGAGCAGTACTTC.

This chain joins TRBV5-1 and TRBJ2-4, with 10 bases that match TRBD2. With 4 bases clipped from V and 0 bases from J, the junction kept 4 bases outside the gene matches. Per germline, CDR1 SGHRS and CDR2 YFSETQ. CDR3 length: 16 residues. In nucleotides, the CDR3 is TGCGCCAGCAGCAGACTAGCGGGTCTAGCCAAAAACATTCAGTACTTC. Translated, it gives CASSRLAGLAKNIQYF.

This sequence joins TRBV7-8 and TRBJ1-4; TRBD1 might be the D (6 bases). CDR1 is SGHVS and CDR2 is FQNEAQ in the germline V gene. Trimming pared 2 bases from V and 8 bases from J, leaving 12 bases between. The CDR3 contains 14 residues. This chain's CDR3 is CASSLNREREKLFF. CDR3 in DNA: TGTGCCAGCAGCTTAAACAGGGAGAGGGAAAAACTGTTTTTT.

Details on this clone: Other DNA sequences in the sample encode the same CDR3. This sequence joins TRBV11-2 and TRBJ1-3, with no clear D. V lost 7 bases and J 0 bases, leaving 7 bases between the germline ends. The CDR3 has 13 residues. Germline assignment: CDR1 SGHAT and CDR2 FQNNGV. In DNA, the CDR3 is TGTGCCAGCACACAGAGCTCTGGAAACACCATATATTTT. Protein product: CASTQSSGNTIYF.

The chain uses TRBV6-6 and TRBJ2-3; 8 bases are a match to TRBD2. Germline-derived CDR1 and CDR2 are MNHNY and SVGAGI (reference sequence). V was pared by 8 bases and J by 4 bases, with 8 bases of the junction left unmatched. CDR3 length: 14 residues. The DNA for the CDR3 is TGTGCCAGCTGCATCCGGGGGGGAGCAGATACGCAGTATTTT. This translates into CASCIRGGADTQYF.

This chain joins TRBV5-4 and TRBJ2-2, with TRBD1 matching 8 bases. J gave up 5 bases and V 0 bases, and 6 bases lay outside the gene matches. The CDR3 consists of 16 residues. Per germline, CDR1 SGHNT and CDR2 YYREEE (reference sequence). CDR3: CASSLGNRGSTGELFF. CDR3 DNA: TGTGCCAGCAGCTTGGGTAACAGGGGGTCGACCGGGGAGCTGTTTTTT.

The chain is built from TRBV7-9 and TRBJ2-7; 8 nucleotides line up with TRBD2. Germline V gene sequence: CDR1 SEHNR, CDR2 FQNEAQ (reference sequence). J gave up 2 bases and V 4 bases, and 4 bases lay outside the gene matches. The CDR3 covers 14 residues. CDR3 in amino acids: CASSSVSGTYEQYF. DNA for the CDR3: TGTGCCAGCAGCTCTGTTAGCGGGACCTACGAGCAGTACTTC.

This chain joins TRBV5-1 and TRBJ1-2, with D hard to call. Germline V gene data show CDR1 as SGHRS and CDR2 as YFSETQ. This CDR3 comprises 15 residues. Trimming left V 0 bases short and J 4 bases short, with 13 bases between. The CDR3 bases are TGCGCCAGCAGCTTGGACAGACAAACCTCCTATGGCTACACCTTC. Amino acids: CASSLDRQTSYGYTF. Complete variable domain (other parts from reference TRBV5-1 and TRBJ1-2): KAGVTQTPRYLIKTRGQQVTLSCSPISGHRSVSWYQQTPGQGLQFLFEYFSETQRNKGNFPGRFSGRQFSNSRSEMNVSTLELGDSALYLCASSLDRQTSYGYTFGSGTRLTVV.

The chain joins TRBV9 to TRBJ2-7, with 7 positions matching TRBD2. From germline, CDR1 is SGDLS and CDR2 YYNGEE. V trimming: 4 bases; J trimming: 9 bases; junction bases outside the gene matches: 16. This CDR3 spans 15 amino acids. CDR3 sequence (DNA): TGTGCCAGCAGCCTCGGGGCTAGCGGACCCTTGGGGCAGTACTTC. Translated, it gives CASSLGASGPLGQYF. The variable domain in full, completed from reference TRBV9 and TRBJ2-7, reads DSGVTQTPKHLITATGQRVTLRCSPRSGDLSVYWYQQSLDQGLQFLIQYYNGEERAKGNILERFSAQQFPDLHSELNLSSLELGDSALYFCASSLGASGPLGQYFGPGTRLTVT.

This chain joins TRBV15 and TRBJ2-1; 9 bases map to TRBD2. The germline gives CDR1 LNHNV, CDR2 YYDKDF (reference sequence). J gave up 4 bases and V 6 bases, and 4 bases lay outside the gene matches. This CDR3 contains 14 residues. The DNA of the CDR3 is TGTGCCACCAGAGCCCTAGCGGGGTACAATGAGCAGTTCTTC. It specifies CATRALAGYNEQFF.

This chain uses TRBV11-2 with TRBJ1-1; 7 nucleotides match TRBD1. The CDR3 extends over 14 amino acids. V was clipped by 1 base and J by 7 bases; unmatched bases: 6. The V gene's germline CDR1 is SGHAT and CDR2 FQNNGV. In DNA form, the CDR3 reads TGTGCCAGCAGCTTAGTGGAGGGGGCAGGTGAAGCTTTCTTT. It codes for CASSLVEGAGEAFF.

The sample holds a few counts of this clone. This chain links TRBV19 with TRBJ2-5; TRBD2 matches 15 bases. The CDR3 length is 16 residues. From germline, CDR1 is LNHDA and CDR2 SQIVND (reference sequence). J gave up 3 bases and V 5 bases, and 4 bases lay outside the gene matches. CDR3 coding DNA: TGTGCCAGTAGTGCCCGGACTAGCGGGGGGGAAGAGACCCAGTACTTC. The encoded protein is CASSARTSGGEETQYF.

This clone was observed once. The J gene is TRBJ1-6, the V gene TRBV6-1; possibly TRBD1 for D (5 bases). Trimming took 4 bases from V and 9 from J, leaving 10 bases between them. The CDR3 covers 13 residues. Germline V gene sequence: CDR1 MNHNS, CDR2 SASEGT. DNA of the CDR3: TGTGCCAGCAGTGTGACAGTGAGTTCACCCCTCCACTTT. Its translation is CASSVTVSSPLHF.

CDR3 residues: CASSQEQGGVNTIYF. CDR3 coding DNA: TGTGCCAGCAGCCAAGAACAAGGGGGCGTAAACACCATATATTTT. This sequence joins TRBV4-2 and TRBJ1-3; TRBD1 agrees at 7 bases. This CDR3 spans 15 amino acids. J gave up 6 bases and V 0 bases, and 5 bases lay outside the gene matches. Per germline, CDR1 LGHNA and CDR2 YNFKEQ.

The chain carries TRBV7-2 and TRBJ1-4; D gene ambiguous. Trimming removed 4 bases at V and 8 bases at J, with 14 bases between. Germline V gene data show CDR1 as SGHTA and CDR2 as FQGNSA. This CDR3 has 14 amino acids. The CDR3 DNA sequence: TGTGCCAGCAGCTCGGCGTATCGGCGGGAAAAACTGTTTTTT. It encodes CASSSAYRREKLFF. The variable domain in full, with the rest retrieved from reference TRBV7-2 and TRBJ1-4, is GAGVSQSPSNKVTEKGKDVELRCDPISGHTALYWYRQSLGQGLEFLIYFQGNSAPDKSGLPSDRFSAERTGGSVSTLTIQRTQQEDSAVYLCASSSAYRREKLFFGSGTQLSVL.

The chain is built from TRBV28 and TRBJ1-2; TRBD1 matches 8 bases. Trimming at V came to 4 bases and at J to 6 bases, leaving 7 bases not matched to a gene. Germline V CDR1 and CDR2: MDHEN, SYDVKM. CDR3 length: 14 amino acids. Here the CDR3 reads CASSSDRGHDGYTF. CDR3 nucleotides: TGTGCCAGCAGTTCAGACAGGGGACATGATGGCTACACCTTC.

The rearrangement joins TRBV7-8 to TRBJ2-7, with no clear D. The CDR3 extends over 13 amino acids. Germline CDR1 and CDR2: SGHVS and FQNEAQ. V gave up 4 bases and J gave up 3 bases, with 10 bases separating them. CDR3 region: CASSSPRSYEQYF. The DNA for the CDR3 is TGTGCCAGCAGCTCCCCCCGCAGCTACGAGCAGTACTTC. The full variable domain, completed using reference TRBV7-8 and TRBJ2-7, is GAGVSQSPRYKVAKRGQDVALRCDPISGHVSLFWYQQALGQGPEFLTYFQNEAQLDKSGLPSDRFFAERPEGSVSTLKIQRTQQEDSAVYLCASSSPRSYEQYFGPGTRLTVT.

This chain uses TRBV2 with TRBJ1-2; 7 nucleotides align to TRBD1. V was clipped by 8 bases and J by 1 base; unmatched bases: 4. This CDR3 has 13 amino acids. Germline V gives CDR1 SNHLY, CDR2 FYNNEI. In nucleotides, the CDR3 is TGTGCCAGCCGATCAGGGGGTAACTATGGCTACACCTTC. This gives the protein CASRSGGNYGYTF.

V gene TRBV7-8 combines with J gene TRBJ2-4; unclear D gene. Deletions cut 1 base from V and 3 bases from J, with 7 bases between. The CDR3 sequence is 14 residues long. The germline gives CDR1 SGHVS, CDR2 FQNEAQ. CDR3 nucleotides: TGTGCCAGCAGCTTAGAATCTTACAAAAACATTCAGTACTTC. Encoded protein: CASSLESYKNIQYF.

The genes are TRBV11-1 and TRBJ2-7; TRBD2 is a possible D gene (5 bases). The germline V gene has CDR1 SGHAT and CDR2 FQDESV (reference sequence). The V end was cut by 5 bases, the J end by 3 bases, with 11 bases between. CDR3 size: 13 residues. CDR3 protein: CASSRGLDYEQYF. Written as DNA, the CDR3 is TGTGCCAGCAGCCGCGGACTGGACTACGAGCAGTACTTC.

The chain employs TRBV9 and TRBJ1-6, with TRBD1 matching over 9 bases. After removal of 4 bases from V and 8 bases from J, the junction contained 7 bases not matched to a gene. This CDR3 contains 15 residues. Germline V gives CDR1 SGDLS, CDR2 YYNGEE. The CDR3 DNA reads as TGTGCCAGCAGCCCCCAGGGACAGGGTGATTCACCCCTCCACTTT. The encoded protein is CASSPQGQGDSPLHF.

The chain links TRBV28 to TRBJ1-6, with 10 nucleotides matching TRBD1. Germline trimming cut 3 bases from V and 7 bases from J; bases unmatched to any gene: 6. Germline V gene sequence: CDR1 MDHEN, CDR2 SYDVKM. CDR3 size: 16 residues. The CDR3 is CASSFPGQGQNSPLHF. CDR3 bases: TGTGCCAGCAGTTTCCCGGGACAGGGGCAAAATTCACCCCTCCACTTT.

The chain has TRBV5-1 and TRBJ1-6; a weak D match, TRBD1 (5 bases). The CDR3 is 15 amino acids. With 3 bases removed from V and 9 bases from J, the gap between germline ends came to 16 bases. CDR1 is SGHRS and CDR2 is YFSETQ in the germline V gene. CDR3 DNA: TGCGCCAGCAGCTCCGGGGACGGGAGCGGTTCACCCCTCCACTTT. It specifies CASSSGDGSGSPLHF.

The chain combines TRBV9 with TRBJ2-2; D is unclear. Germline lookup yields CDR1 SGDLS and CDR2 YYNGEE. V gave up 0 bases and J gave up 6 bases, with 12 bases separating them. The CDR3 sequence is 15 residues long. CDR3 DNA sequence: TGTGCCAGCAGCGTAGCTATCCCCGAGGCCGGGGAGCTGTTTTTT. This sequence encodes CASSVAIPEAGELFF.